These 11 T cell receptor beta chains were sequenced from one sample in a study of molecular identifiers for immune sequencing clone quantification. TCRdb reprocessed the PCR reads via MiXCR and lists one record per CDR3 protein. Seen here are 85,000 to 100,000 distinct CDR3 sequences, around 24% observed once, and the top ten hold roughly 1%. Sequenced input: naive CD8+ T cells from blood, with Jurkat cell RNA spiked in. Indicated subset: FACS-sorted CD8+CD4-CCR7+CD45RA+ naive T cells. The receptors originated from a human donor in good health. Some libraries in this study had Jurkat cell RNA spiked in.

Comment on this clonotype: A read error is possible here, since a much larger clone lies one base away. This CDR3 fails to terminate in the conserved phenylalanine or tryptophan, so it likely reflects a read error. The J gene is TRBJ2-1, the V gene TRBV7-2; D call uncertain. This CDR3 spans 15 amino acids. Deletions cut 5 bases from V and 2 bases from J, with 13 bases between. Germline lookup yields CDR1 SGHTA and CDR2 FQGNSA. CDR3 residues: CASSPSTLPYNEQFL. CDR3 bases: TGTGCCAGCAGCCCCTCAACCCTACCCTACAATGAGCAGTTCCTC.

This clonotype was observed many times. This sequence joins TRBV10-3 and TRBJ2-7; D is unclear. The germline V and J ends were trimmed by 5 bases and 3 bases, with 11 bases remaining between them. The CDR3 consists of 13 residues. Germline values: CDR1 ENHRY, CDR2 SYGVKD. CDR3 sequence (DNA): TGTGCCATCAGTAACGTACAGCTCTACGAGCAGTACTTC. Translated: CAISNVQLYEQYF.

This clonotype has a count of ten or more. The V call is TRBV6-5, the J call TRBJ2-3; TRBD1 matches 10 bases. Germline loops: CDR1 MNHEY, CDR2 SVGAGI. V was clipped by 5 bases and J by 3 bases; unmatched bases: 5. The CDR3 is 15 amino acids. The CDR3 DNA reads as TGTGCCAGCAGTCAGACAGGGGGCGGGACAGATACGCAGTATTTT. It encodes CASSQTGGGTDTQYF.

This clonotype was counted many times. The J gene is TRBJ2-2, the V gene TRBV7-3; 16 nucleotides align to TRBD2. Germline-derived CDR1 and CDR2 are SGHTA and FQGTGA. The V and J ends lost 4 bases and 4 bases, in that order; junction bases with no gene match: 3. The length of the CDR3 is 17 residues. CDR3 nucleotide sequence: TGTGCCAGCAGCTCGGGACTAGCGGGAGGGCCCACCGGGGAGCTGTTTTTT. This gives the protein CASSSGLAGGPTGELFF.

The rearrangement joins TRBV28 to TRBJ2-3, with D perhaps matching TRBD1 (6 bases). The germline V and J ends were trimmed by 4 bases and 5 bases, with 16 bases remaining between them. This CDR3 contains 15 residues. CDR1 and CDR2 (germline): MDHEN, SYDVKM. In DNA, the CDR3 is TGTGCCAGCAGTTCCGGGACAACTACTCGAGATACGCAGTATTTT. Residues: CASSSGTTTRDTQYF.

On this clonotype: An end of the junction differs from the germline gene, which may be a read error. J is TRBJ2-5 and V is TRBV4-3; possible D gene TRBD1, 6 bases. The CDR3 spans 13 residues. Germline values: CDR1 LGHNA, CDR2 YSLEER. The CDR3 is CASSLDSQVTQYF. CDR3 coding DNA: TGCGCCAGCAGCCTGGACAGTCAAGTGACCCAGTACTTC.

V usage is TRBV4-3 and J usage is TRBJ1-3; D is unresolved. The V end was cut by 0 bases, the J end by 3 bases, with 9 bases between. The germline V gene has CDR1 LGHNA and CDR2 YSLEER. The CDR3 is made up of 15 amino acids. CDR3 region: CASSQEAGLGNTIYF. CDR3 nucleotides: TGCGCCAGCAGCCAAGAGGCGGGTCTTGGAAACACCATATATTTT.

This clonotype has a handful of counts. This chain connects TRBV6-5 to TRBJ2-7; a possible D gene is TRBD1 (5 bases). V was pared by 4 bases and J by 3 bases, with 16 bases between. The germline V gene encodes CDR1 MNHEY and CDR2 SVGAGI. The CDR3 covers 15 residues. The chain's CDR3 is CASSLGVDSLYEQYF. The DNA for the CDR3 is TGTGCCAGCAGTTTAGGTGTAGACAGCCTCTACGAGCAGTACTTC.

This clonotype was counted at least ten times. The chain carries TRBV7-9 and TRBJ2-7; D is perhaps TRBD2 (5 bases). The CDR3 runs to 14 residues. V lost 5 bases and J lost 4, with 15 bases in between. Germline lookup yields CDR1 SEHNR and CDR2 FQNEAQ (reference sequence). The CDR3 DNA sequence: TGTGCCAGCAGCCCCCCCGGGGTAGCTTACGAGCAGTACTTC. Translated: CASSPPGVAYEQYF.

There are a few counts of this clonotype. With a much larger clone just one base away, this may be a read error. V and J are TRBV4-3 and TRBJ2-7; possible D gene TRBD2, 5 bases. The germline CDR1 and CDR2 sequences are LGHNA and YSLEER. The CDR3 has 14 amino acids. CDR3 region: CASSQGGDYYAQYF. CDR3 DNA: TGCGCCAGCAGCCAAGGGGGAGACTACTACGCGCAGTACTTC.

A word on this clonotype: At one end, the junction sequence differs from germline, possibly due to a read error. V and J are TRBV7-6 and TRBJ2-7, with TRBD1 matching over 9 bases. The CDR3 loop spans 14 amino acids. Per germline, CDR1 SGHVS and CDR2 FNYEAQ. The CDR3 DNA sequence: TGTGCCAGCAGCTTAGGACAGGGGGTGTACGGGCAGTACTTC. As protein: CASSLGQGVYGQYF.